This TCR beta chain was obtained from a study of T-cell reconstitution after alpha-beta-depleted transplantation in children. The CDR3 sequence is 14 residues long. Germline-derived CDR1 and CDR2 are LNHDA and SQIVND (reference sequence). The V gene lost 4 bases and the J gene lost 3 bases, with 11 bases spanning the gap. This clonotype was seen a handful of times. Unique molecular identifiers were used in preparing the TCRbeta library. TCRdb re-analysed the PCR reads in MiXCR, keeping a single row per CDR3 protein. The top ten clones hold 4.5% to 6.5% of a sample with fewer than 550,000 distinct CDR3 sequences, around 9.9% of them seen once.

The receptor was derived from a human donor who donated a stem cell graft to a child with acute myeloid leukemia. The V call is TRBV19, the J call TRBJ2-3; tentatively, D is TRBD1 (5 bases). The sequences come from PBMCs from the stem cell graft donor, collected from the stem cell graft. The CDR3 nucleotides are TGTGCCAGTAGTAAGCAGGGTTTAACAGATACGCAGTATTTT. It specifies CASSKQGLTDTQYF.